This T cell receptor gamma chain derives from a study of Vδ1+ human thymocytes. Study results and caveats: In the thymus, TRG and TRD repertoires looked highly polyclonal with Gaussian CDR3 lengths. TRD repertoires were essentially private, unlike widely shared TRG clonotypes. Thymic delta-chain repertoires held roughly 20% Vdelta2 sequences and few Vdelta3, despite high sort purity. Unexpected Vdelta2 sequences could cause misinterpretation of bulk repertoire data.

The template was reverse-transcribed extracted RNA. The CDR3 regions were amplified by multiplex PCR from V-gene primers to a constant-region primer. TCRdb re-called the multiplex PCR reads through CATT. The data show roughly 30,000 gamma-chain clones, roughly 20% seen once. The CDR3 is 13 residues long. Germline V gives CDR1 VENAVY, CDR2 YDSYNSRV. Unmatched junction bases numbered 17, after V lost 6 bases and J lost 12 bases. The sorted cells were CD3+ Vdelta1+ Vdelta2- thymocytes from alphabeta-depleted thymus. This clone was observed a handful of times. The antigen remains unidentified. Specimen: Vdelta1+ gamma-delta thymocytes from the thymus. The subset: FACS-sorted CD3+ TCRalphabeta- TCRVdelta1+ TCRVdelta2- thymocytes. The origin of this receptor is a boy younger than two who had congenital heart surgery. V is TRGV8 and J is TRGJ1 or TRGJ2. The CDR3 DNA follows: TGTGCCACCTGGACAAACCGGTCCAGGGGGAAACTCTTT. It yields the protein CATWTNRSRGKLF.